The TCR beta chain under discussion was sequenced for a study of T cells in Graves' hyperthyroidism and ophthalmopathy. No progression to ophthalmopathy during 18 months of follow-up defined stable disease. V was pared by 1 base and J by 7 bases, with 7 bases between. This CDR3 comprises 12 residues. Study results and limitations: Before onset, ophthalmopathy was predicted by the model a median roughly 6.4 months earlier. Most thyroid clonotypes expanded above 0.001 appeared in blood too.

For this clonotype: Its antigen is as yet unknown.

Researchers took RNA transcripts and amplified the TCR beta CDR3 regions from them. The HTBI set primed first-round TCR CDR3 RT-PCR. TCRdb fed the multiplex PCR reads into MiXCR, producing one record per CDR3 protein. The sample contains about 360,000 distinct CDR3 sequences, 15% to 20% of which appear only once. The V and J genes are TRBV12-3 or TRBV12-4 and TRBJ1-1; D is perhaps TRBD1 (5 bases). The source of this sequence is a woman between 18 and 29 years old with Graves' hyperthyroidism. The source material was blood. CDR3 coding DNA: TGTGCCAGCAGTTTAGGCAGGGTTGAAGCTTTCTTT. Translating gives CASSLGRVEAFF.